The rows below give T cell receptor beta chains drawn from one sample of a study of blood T cell repertoires in COVID-19. Repertoires were generated with immunoSEQ multiplex PCR, while TCRdb's copy carries only in-frame clones and drops some. The sample has roughly 330,000 clones; roughly 90% are singletons. The sequencing input was peripheral blood. The receptors come from a man aged 18 to 29 who had recovered from COVID-19. CDR3s include the opening cysteine and the closing phenylalanine or tryptophan. The D gene is left open where the match is weak. The listing skips clone size in some rows; elsewhere it reads once, few, many or a size class.

CDR3aa: CASSKRGDQPQHF
CDR3nt: TGTGCCAGCAGTAAACGGGGGGATCAGCCCCAGCATTTT
d_gene: NA
v_gene: TRBV6-5
j_gene: TRBJ1-5
abundance: NA
len: 13

CDR3aa: CASSPTWDSSYEQYF
CDR3nt: TGTGCCAGCTCACCAACATGGGACAGCTCCTACGAGCAGTACTTC
d_gene: TRBD1
v_gene: TRBV18
j_gene: TRBJ2-7
abundance: NA
len: 15

CDR3aa: CSASQGQGGEQYF
CDR3nt: TGCAGTGCTAGTCAAGGACAGGGTGGCGAGCAGTACTTC
d_gene: TRBD1
v_gene: TRBV20-1
j_gene: TRBJ2-7
abundance: NA
len: 13

CDR3aa: CASSPAWGSLDEQFF
CDR3nt: TGTGCCAGCAGCCCTGCGTGGGGCTCGCTCGATGAGCAGTTCTTC
d_gene: NA
v_gene: TRBV7-2
j_gene: TRBJ2-1
abundance: NA
len: 15

CDR3aa: CATSPTASAFNEQFF
CDR3nt: TGTGCCACCAGCCCTACGGCTAGCGCCTTCAATGAGCAGTTCTTC
d_gene: NA
v_gene: TRBV15
j_gene: TRBJ2-1
abundance: NA
len: 15

CDR3aa: CASSVGASGGASAQFF
CDR3nt: TGTGCCAGCAGCGTAGGGGCTAGCGGGGGGGCCTCGGCGCAGTTCTTC
d_gene: TRBD2
v_gene: TRBV9
j_gene: TRBJ2-1
abundance: once
len: 16

CDR3aa: CASTLGGGSYEQYF
CDR3nt: TGTGCCAGCACCTTAGGGGGGGGCTCCTACGAGCAGTACTTC
d_gene: NA
v_gene: TRBV13
j_gene: TRBJ2-7
abundance: NA
len: 14

CDR3aa: CASRPGQCFNYGYTF
CDR3nt: TGTGCCAGCAGACCTGGACAGTGCTTTAACTATGGCTACACCTTC
d_gene: NA
v_gene: TRBV5-7
j_gene: TRBJ1-2
abundance: NA
len: 15

CDR3aa: CASRDRANSPLHF
CDR3nt: TGTGCCAGTAGGGACAGGGCTAATTCACCCCTCCACTTT
d_gene: TRBD1
v_gene: TRBV19
j_gene: TRBJ1-6
abundance: NA
len: 13

CDR3aa: CASSLGGQGYNEQFF
CDR3nt: TGTGCCAGCAGCTTGGGGGGACAGGGCTACAATGAGCAGTTCTTC
d_gene: TRBD1
v_gene: TRBV5-4
j_gene: TRBJ2-1
abundance: NA
len: 15

CDR3aa: CASGYRGLPDYGYTF
CDR3nt: TGTGCCAGCGGATACAGGGGGCTTCCGGATTATGGCTACACCTTC
d_gene: TRBD1
v_gene: TRBV6-5
j_gene: TRBJ1-2
abundance: NA
len: 15

CDR3aa: CASSAGQSNEKLFF
CDR3nt: TGTGCCAGCAGCGCGGGACAGTCTAATGAAAAACTGTTTTTT
d_gene: TRBD1
v_gene: TRBV9
j_gene: TRBJ1-4
abundance: NA
len: 14

CDR3aa: CASSFGGGGTNEKLFF
CDR3nt: TGTGCCAGCAGCTTTGGGGGCGGGGGCACTAATGAAAAACTGTTTTTT
d_gene: NA
v_gene: TRBV5-4
j_gene: TRBJ1-4
abundance: NA
len: 16

CDR3aa: CASSERGRGSNIEGQPQHF
CDR3nt: TGTGCCAGCAGTGAAAGGGGCAGGGGCTCAAATATAGAGGGCCAGCCCCAGCATTTT
d_gene: NA
v_gene: TRBV2
j_gene: TRBJ1-5
abundance: NA
len: 19

CDR3aa: CASSPVRQGSSKNIQYF
CDR3nt: TGTGCCAGCAGTCCCGTACGGCAGGGGTCATCCAAAAACATTCAGTACTTC
d_gene: NA
v_gene: TRBV6-6
j_gene: TRBJ2-4
abundance: NA
len: 17

CDR3aa: CASSYATGLAGVEQYF
CDR3nt: TGTGCCAGCAGTTACGCCACGGGACTAGCGGGAGTCGAGCAGTACTTC
d_gene: TRBD2
v_gene: TRBV6-5
j_gene: TRBJ2-7
abundance: NA
len: 16

CDR3aa: CASSQDLISSTEAFF
CDR3nt: TGTGCCAGCAGCCAAGATCTTATAAGTAGCACTGAAGCTTTCTTT
d_gene: NA
v_gene: TRBV3-1/TRBV3-2
j_gene: TRBJ1-1
abundance: NA
len: 15

CDR3aa: CASSPHRQGMNTEAFF
CDR3nt: TGTGCCAGCAGCCCCCACCGACAGGGAATGAACACTGAAGCTTTCTTT
d_gene: TRBD1
v_gene: TRBV7-8
j_gene: TRBJ1-1
abundance: NA
len: 16

CDR3aa: CASSRTSGGETQYF
CDR3nt: TGTGCCAGCAGCCGGACTAGCGGGGGAGAGACCCAGTACTTC
d_gene: TRBD2
v_gene: TRBV2
j_gene: TRBJ2-5
abundance: NA
len: 14

CDR3aa: CASTSVLADTQYF
CDR3nt: TGTGCCAGCACCTCTGTATTAGCGGATACGCAGTATTTT
d_gene: NA
v_gene: TRBV6-6
j_gene: TRBJ2-3
abundance: NA
len: 13

CDR3aa: CASSYSGTGGSYEQYF
CDR3nt: TGTGCCAGCAGTTACTCGGGGACAGGAGGGTCCTACGAGCAGTACTTC
d_gene: TRBD1
v_gene: TRBV6-5
j_gene: TRBJ2-7
abundance: NA
len: 16

CDR3aa: CASSLIQLNYGYTF
CDR3nt: TGTGCCAGCAGTTTGATACAGCTGAACTATGGCTACACCTTC
d_gene: NA
v_gene: TRBV28
j_gene: TRBJ1-2
abundance: NA
len: 14

CDR3aa: CASIGQGADGYTF
CDR3nt: TGTGCCAGCATTGGACAGGGGGCGGATGGCTACACCTTC
d_gene: TRBD1
v_gene: TRBV12-3/TRBV12-4
j_gene: TRBJ1-2
abundance: NA
len: 13

CDR3aa: CATHSLGTGASNQPQHF
CDR3nt: TGTGCTACCCACTCGCTGGGCACAGGGGCAAGCAATCAGCCCCAGCATTTT
d_gene: TRBD1
v_gene: TRBV19
j_gene: TRBJ1-5
abundance: NA
len: 17

CDR3aa: CASSLAETGHGYTF
CDR3nt: TGTGCCAGCAGCTTAGCGGAAACAGGGCATGGCTACACCTTC
d_gene: NA
v_gene: TRBV7-6
j_gene: TRBJ1-2
abundance: NA
len: 14

CDR3aa: CASSEMVPAGVTEAFF
CDR3nt: TGTGCCAGCAGTGAAATGGTCCCAGCGGGTGTCACTGAAGCTTTCTTT
d_gene: NA
v_gene: TRBV2
j_gene: TRBJ1-1
abundance: few
len: 16

CDR3aa: CASSDGGPPVRNEQYF
CDR3nt: TGTGCCAGCAGCGACGGGGGACCCCCGGTGAGAAACGAGCAGTACTTC
d_gene: NA
v_gene: TRBV21-1
j_gene: TRBJ2-7
abundance: NA
len: 16

CDR3aa: CASSFGGTGNYEQYF
CDR3nt: TGCGCCAGCAGCTTCGGGGGGACTGGGAACTACGAGCAGTACTTC
d_gene: TRBD2
v_gene: TRBV5-1
j_gene: TRBJ2-7
abundance: NA
len: 15

CDR3aa: CASSLSLAVLNEQFF
CDR3nt: TGTGCCAGCAGCTTATCCCTAGCGGTGTTAAATGAGCAGTTCTTC
d_gene: TRBD2
v_gene: TRBV7-8
j_gene: TRBJ2-1
abundance: NA
len: 15

CDR3aa: CSVSDGGYYGYTF
CDR3nt: TGCAGCGTCTCCGACGGGGGATACTATGGCTACACCTTC
d_gene: NA
v_gene: TRBV29-1
j_gene: TRBJ1-2
abundance: NA
len: 13

CDR3aa: CASSPPAGVGETQYF
CDR3nt: TGTGCCAGCTCACCACCGGCAGGGGTAGGAGAGACCCAGTACTTC
d_gene: NA
v_gene: TRBV18
j_gene: TRBJ2-5
abundance: NA
len: 15

CDR3aa: CASSLRGALGEQYF
CDR3nt: TGTGCCAGCAGCTTACGGGGGGCGTTAGGCGAGCAGTACTTC
d_gene: NA
v_gene: TRBV7-2
j_gene: TRBJ2-7
abundance: NA
len: 14

CDR3aa: CAWRRTSGRVETQYF
CDR3nt: TGTGCCTGGAGAAGGACTAGCGGGAGAGTTGAGACCCAGTACTTC
d_gene: TRBD2
v_gene: TRBV30
j_gene: TRBJ2-5
abundance: once
len: 15

CDR3aa: CASSEQGSYEQYF
CDR3nt: TGTGCCAGCAGTGAGCAGGGTTCCTACGAGCAGTACTTC
d_gene: NA
v_gene: TRBV6-1
j_gene: TRBJ2-7
abundance: NA
len: 13

CDR3aa: CSASSVDSYNEQFF
CDR3nt: TGCAGTGCTAGTTCCGTAGACTCCTACAATGAGCAGTTCTTC
d_gene: NA
v_gene: TRBV20-1
j_gene: TRBJ2-1
abundance: once
len: 14

CDR3aa: CASSLGFGGGSYEQYF
CDR3nt: TGTGCCAGCAGCTTAGGTTTTGGGGGGGGCTCCTACGAGCAGTACTTC
d_gene: TRBD2
v_gene: TRBV7-9
j_gene: TRBJ2-7
abundance: NA
len: 16

CDR3aa: CASSLQGFAEKLFF
CDR3nt: TGTGCCAGCAGCTTACAGGGGTTCGCTGAAAAACTGTTTTTT
d_gene: TRBD1
v_gene: TRBV5-6
j_gene: TRBJ1-4
abundance: once
len: 14

CDR3aa: CAWSAPQGLGYTF
CDR3nt: TGTGCCTGGAGTGCACCACAGGGGCTTGGCTACACCTTC
d_gene: TRBD1
v_gene: TRBV30
j_gene: TRBJ1-2
abundance: NA
len: 13

CDR3aa: CASNTLRGRSTGELFF
CDR3nt: TGTGCCAGCAACACACTCAGGGGGCGCAGCACCGGGGAGCTGTTTTTT
d_gene: TRBD1
v_gene: TRBV11-2
j_gene: TRBJ2-2
abundance: NA
len: 16

CDR3aa: CASALRLLQGGVEKLFF
CDR3nt: TGTGCTAGTGCCCTCCGGCTCCTACAAGGGGGCGTCGAAAAACTGTTTTTT
d_gene: TRBD1
v_gene: TRBV12-5
j_gene: TRBJ1-4
abundance: NA
len: 17

CDR3aa: CAIKGQGGYEQYF
CDR3nt: TGTGCCATCAAGGGACAGGGGGGCTACGAGCAGTACTTC
d_gene: TRBD1
v_gene: TRBV10-3
j_gene: TRBJ2-7
abundance: few
len: 13

CDR3aa: CATAGDATYEQYF
CDR3nt: TGTGCCACCGCGGGAGATGCAACCTACGAGCAGTACTTC
d_gene: TRBD2
v_gene: TRBV10-3
j_gene: TRBJ2-7
abundance: once
len: 13

CDR3aa: CATSGRERTDTQYF
CDR3nt: TGTGCCACCAGTGGGAGGGAACGAACAGATACGCAGTATTTT
d_gene: NA
v_gene: TRBV24-1
j_gene: TRBJ2-3
abundance: once
len: 14

CDR3aa: CASSYPSGGALMLDGELFF
CDR3nt: TGTGCCAGCAGTTACCCCAGTGGTGGGGCCCTTATGTTGGACGGGGAGCTGTTTTTT
d_gene: NA
v_gene: TRBV6-2/TRBV6-3
j_gene: TRBJ2-2
abundance: NA
len: 19

CDR3aa: CASSYGSSYNEQFF
CDR3nt: TGTGCCAGCAGCTACGGTAGCTCCTACAATGAGCAGTTCTTC
d_gene: NA
v_gene: TRBV7-8
j_gene: TRBJ2-1
abundance: NA
len: 14

CDR3aa: CASSQGELAGGPYNEQFF
CDR3nt: TGTGCCAGCAGCCAAGGTGAACTAGCGGGGGGGCCCTACAATGAGCAGTTCTTC
d_gene: TRBD2
v_gene: TRBV4-2
j_gene: TRBJ2-1
abundance: NA
len: 18

CDR3aa: CASSGSGGSYEQYF
CDR3nt: TGCGCCAGCAGCGGGTCAGGGGGCAGCTACGAGCAGTACTTC
d_gene: TRBD1
v_gene: TRBV5-1
j_gene: TRBJ2-7
abundance: NA
len: 14

CDR3aa: CATLSTVEETQYF
CDR3nt: TGTGCCACACTATCGACAGTGGAGGAGACCCAGTACTTC
d_gene: NA
v_gene: TRBV18
j_gene: TRBJ2-5
abundance: NA
len: 13

CDR3aa: CASSTWGQGEMNTEAFF
CDR3nt: TGTGCCAGTAGTACTTGGGGACAGGGCGAAATGAACACTGAAGCTTTCTTT
d_gene: TRBD1
v_gene: TRBV19
j_gene: TRBJ1-1
abundance: NA
len: 17

CDR3aa: CASREQGKTEAFF
CDR3nt: TGTGCCAGCAGGGAACAGGGGAAGACTGAAGCTTTCTTT
d_gene: TRBD1
v_gene: TRBV27
j_gene: TRBJ1-1
abundance: NA
len: 13

CDR3aa: CSVFGLAGGLSEQYF
CDR3nt: TGCAGCGTCTTCGGACTAGCGGGAGGGCTATCCGAGCAGTACTTC
d_gene: TRBD2
v_gene: TRBV29-1
j_gene: TRBJ2-7
abundance: NA
len: 15